Shown below are 7 T cell receptor beta chains from a single sample sequenced in a study of T cells in Graves' hyperthyroidism and ophthalmopathy (dated by TCRdb to the late 2010s). Libraries were constructed by multiplex PCR. TCRdb shows the sequencer as Illumina HiSeq 2000. TCR beta CDR3 regions were amplified from RNA transcripts. The TCR CDR3 was subjected to a first round of RT-PCR using the HTBI primer set and the Qiagen OneStep RT-PCR kit. Using fastp trimming at Q25 and MiXCR clonotype assembly, TCRdb reanalyzed the public sequencing data and kept in-frame beta chains. Duplicate CDR3 protein sequences are folded into a single record with the most common DNA and genes. The sample table holds about 770,000 distinct CDR3 sequences, of which approximately 18% were seen once. Over 15% of the sample belongs to the ten largest clones. Sequencing was performed on blood. These receptors all stem from a woman aged 50 to 60 with Graves' hyperthyroidism that later progressed to Graves' ophthalmopathy.

The chain recombines TRBV20-1 with TRBJ1-2; 7 positions agree with TRBD1. With 6 bases clipped from V and 4 bases from J, the junction kept 14 bases outside the gene matches. CDR3 length: 15 residues. In germline, CDR1 is DFQATT, CDR2 SNEGSKA (reference sequence). CDR3 sequence (DNA): TGCAGTGCGCCTTCGGGGCAGGGGGAAATCTATGGCTACACCTTC. Protein: CSAPSGQGEIYGYTF.

The rearrangement joins TRBV13 to TRBJ2-1; D unclear. Between the trimmed V and J ends, which lost 5 bases and 0 bases, there was a span of 8 bases. Germline V gene data show CDR1 as PRHDT and CDR2 as FYEKMQ (reference sequence). The CDR3 is 14 residues long. CDR3 sequence reads: CASSHGPSYNEQFF. CDR3 sequence (DNA): TGTGCCAGCAGCCATGGTCCCTCCTACAATGAGCAGTTCTTC.

This clonotype was recorded only once. A much larger clone sits a single nucleotide away, making a read error possible. The chain has TRBV6-1 and TRBJ2-1; weak D call: TRBD2 (6 bases). CDR3 size: 16 residues. The V gene's germline CDR1 is MNHNS and CDR2 SASEGT. The CDR3 DNA sequence: TGTGCCAGCCCCGGGGGTGGCGTAGTCTCCTACGATGAGCAGTTCTTC. It yields the protein CASPGGGVVSYDEQFF.

This clonotype was seen at least ten times. This chain links TRBV27 with TRBJ1-5; D gene uncertain. The germline gives CDR1 MNHEY, CDR2 SMNVEV (reference sequence). Trimming removed 3 bases from V and 4 bases from J, with 7 bases in between. The CDR3 covers 13 residues. CDR3 loop: CASSFTQNQPQHF. CDR3 nucleotide sequence: TGTGCCAGCAGTTTTACACAAAATCAGCCCCAGCATTTT.

This clonotype was detected a few times. V is TRBV12-3 or TRBV12-4 and J is TRBJ1-1; a weak D match, TRBD1 (5 bases). The CDR3 has 15 amino acids. Trimming left V 5 bases short and J 2 bases short, with 15 bases between. CDR3 sequence reads: CASSPQYGGNTEAFF. The DNA of the CDR3 is TGTGCCAGCAGTCCGCAGTATGGGGGAAACACTGAAGCTTTCTTT.

V is TRBV11-2 and J is TRBJ1-1, with D possibly TRBD1 on 5 matching bases. Looked up from germline, CDR1 is SGHAT and CDR2 is FQNNGV. The V and J ends lost 5 bases and 4 bases respectively, with 17 bases between them. The CDR3 is made up of 15 amino acids. CDR3 in amino acids: CASSLVRGWGTEAFF. CDR3 coding DNA: TGTGCCAGCAGCCTAGTACGGGGCTGGGGCACTGAAGCTTTCTTT. Variable domain in full (rest from reference TRBV11-2 and TRBJ1-1): EAGVAQSPRYKIIEKRQSVAFWCNPISGHATLYWYQQILGQGPKLLIQFQNNGVVDDSQLPKDRFSAERLKGVDSTLKIQPAKLEDSAVYLCASSLVRGWGTEAFFGQGTRLTVV.

This clonotype came up a few times. This chain connects TRBV9 to TRBJ1-6; D is perhaps TRBD1 (6 bases). This CDR3 is 14 amino acids long. Germline CDR1 SGDLS, CDR2 YYNGEE. Trimming cost V 0 bases and J 13 bases, with 14 bases left between them. CDR3: CASSVALQGTPLHF. Written as DNA, the CDR3 is TGTGCCAGCAGCGTAGCGCTACAGGGCACCCCCCTCCACTTT.